Given below is one T cell receptor (beta chain) in context. Its antigen is unknown. This record comes from a study of CXCR3-negative and CXCR3-positive naive CD8 T cells. Study in general: Across all libraries, TRB reads numbered roughly 150 million, with about 1.5 +/- 0.3 million in each library.

The method, 5' RACE with UMI labels, was used to prepare the TRB cDNA libraries. With the 5' RACE reads reprocessed, TCRdb shows one record per CDR3 protein and no DNA. Recorded for this sample: approximately 60,000 distinct CDR3 sequences. Broader study findings: Both of the naive subsets showed about the same high diversity, but memory CD8+ cells had much less.

The CDR3 spans 14 residues. The chain couples TRBV12-3 or TRBV12-4 to TRBJ2-7. Specimen: memory CD8+ T cells from blood. The clonotype originates from a human donor in good health. Some clones in this sample may be carry-over from other donors' samples. This chain's CDR3 is CASSFDGSSYEQYF.